The rows below give T cell receptor beta chains drawn from one sample of a study of cytomegalovirus exposure and HLA in healthy donors. The method was immunoSEQ multiplex PCR; TCRdb's version includes in-frame clones alone and lacks a portion of them. The sample has about 190,000 clones, almost 75% seen once. Sequenced sample: PBMCs. Source of these receptors: a woman aged 25 to 45 in good health and CMV-seropositive. Both conserved end residues are part of each CDR3. The order of the fields is CDR3 protein, clone size, V gene. Part of the rows lack a size; the others show once, few, many or a class for expanded clones.

CDR3: CASSLGPGQVLGELFF; size: once; V: TRBV7-6
CDR3: CASSWRADEQYF; size: NA; V: TRBV6-4
CDR3: CASSQDRNIQYF; size: NA; V: TRBV6-1
CDR3: CASSQAGSPIGGHIIQPQHF; size: NA; V: TRBV4-1
CDR3: CASSLVGSGRSTDTQYF; size: NA; V: TRBV7-2
CDR3: CASSLNVGGPGNTIYF; size: NA; V: TRBV5-6
CDR3: CASSADRGPNEQYF; size: NA; V: TRBV9
CDR3: CASRQGGFTGNQPQHF; size: few; V: TRBV28
CDR3: CASSQGGLAGDEQFF; size: NA; V: TRBV4-1
CDR3: CASSLPGQGARAYNEQFF; size: few; V: TRBV7-4
CDR3: CASSLSRQIPSTGELFF; size: NA; V: TRBV28
CDR3: CASSRPGGPWSDTQYF; size: few; V: TRBV13
CDR3: CASSRDFLRKQFF; size: NA; V: TRBV11-2
CDR3: CATIGRGSRGYNEQFF; size: NA; V: TRBV28
CDR3: CASSPKLGQENTEAFF; size: few; V: TRBV5-1
CDR3: CASSAPQDGREDTQYF; size: once; V: TRBV28
CDR3: CATGVTGGTYEQYF; size: NA; V: TRBV19
CDR3: CASSMSEARRQPQHF; size: NA; V: TRBV19
CDR3: CASNPDSSNTGELFF; size: NA; V: TRBV5-1
CDR3: CASSLPQGGAFF; size: NA; V: TRBV28
CDR3: CAIRVTLGPYEQYF; size: NA; V: TRBV10-3
CDR3: CASSFGTLNEQFF; size: NA; V: TRBV19
CDR3: CASSLVVGPTAYEQYF; size: NA; V: TRBV5-6